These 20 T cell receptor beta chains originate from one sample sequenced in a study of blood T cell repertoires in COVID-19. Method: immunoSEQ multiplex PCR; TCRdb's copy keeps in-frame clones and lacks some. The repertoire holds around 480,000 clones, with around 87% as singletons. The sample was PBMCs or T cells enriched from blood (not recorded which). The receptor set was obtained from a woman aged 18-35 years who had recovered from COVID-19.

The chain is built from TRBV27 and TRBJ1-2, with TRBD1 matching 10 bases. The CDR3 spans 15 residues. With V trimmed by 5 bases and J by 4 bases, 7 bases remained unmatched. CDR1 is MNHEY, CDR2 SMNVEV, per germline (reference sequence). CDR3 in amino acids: CASSPRDRGFYGYTF. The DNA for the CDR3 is TGTGCCAGCAGTCCGCGGGACAGGGGCTTCTATGGCTACACCTTC.

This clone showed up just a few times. CDR3 region: CASSSGGTTGELFF. The CDR3 coding sequence is TGTGCCAGCAGCTCAGGGGGTACCACCGGGGAGCTGTTTTTT. This chain joins TRBV27 and TRBJ2-2; the match to TRBD1 covers 7 bases. The CDR3 consists of 14 residues. Germline trimming cut 6 bases from V and 4 bases from J; bases unmatched to any gene: 5. Germline V gene lookup returns CDR1 MNHEY and CDR2 SMNVEV (reference sequence).

CDR3 nucleotide sequence: TGTGCCAGCACCACCCCCGGGGGGGGCCGTAAGGACTATGGCTACACCTTC. Its translation is CASTTPGGGRKDYGYTF. This sequence joins TRBV27 and TRBJ1-2, with a tentative D call TRBD1 (6 bases). The germline V and J ends were trimmed by 7 bases and 3 bases, with 24 bases remaining between them. This CDR3 contains 17 residues. CDR1 MNHEY and CDR2 SMNVEV come from the germline V gene (reference sequence).

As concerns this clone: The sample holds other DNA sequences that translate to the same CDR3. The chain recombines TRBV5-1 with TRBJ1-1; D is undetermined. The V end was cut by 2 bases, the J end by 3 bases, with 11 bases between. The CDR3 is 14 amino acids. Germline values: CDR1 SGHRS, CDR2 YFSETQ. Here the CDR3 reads CASSLGRGDTEAFF. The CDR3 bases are TGCGCCAGCAGCTTAGGGCGGGGAGACACTGAAGCTTTCTTT.

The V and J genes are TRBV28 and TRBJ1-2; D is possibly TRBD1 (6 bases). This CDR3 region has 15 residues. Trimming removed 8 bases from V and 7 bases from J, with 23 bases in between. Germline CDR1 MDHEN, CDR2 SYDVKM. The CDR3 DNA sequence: TGTGCCAGCCGATTGGAACAGGGATTATTGGGTGGCTACACCTTC. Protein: CASRLEQGLLGGYTF.

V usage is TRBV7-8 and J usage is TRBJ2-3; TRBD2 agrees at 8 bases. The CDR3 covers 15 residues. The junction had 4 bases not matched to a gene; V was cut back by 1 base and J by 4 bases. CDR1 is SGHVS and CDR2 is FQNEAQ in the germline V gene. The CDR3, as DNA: TGTGCCAGCAGCTTAGACCGGGGGGGCCCAGATACGCAGTATTTT. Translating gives CASSLDRGGPDTQYF.

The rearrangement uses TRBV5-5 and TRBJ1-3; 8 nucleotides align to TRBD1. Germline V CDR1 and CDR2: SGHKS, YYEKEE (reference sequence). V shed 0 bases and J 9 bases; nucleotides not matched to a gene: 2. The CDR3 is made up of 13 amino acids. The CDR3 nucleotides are TGTGCCAGCAGCTTGGGACAGGGGACCACCATATATTTT. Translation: CASSLGQGTTIYF.

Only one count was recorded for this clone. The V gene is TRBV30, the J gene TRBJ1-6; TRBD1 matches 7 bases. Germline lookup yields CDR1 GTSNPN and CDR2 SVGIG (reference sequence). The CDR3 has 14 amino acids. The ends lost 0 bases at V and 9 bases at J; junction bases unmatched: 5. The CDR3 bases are TGTGCCTGGAGTGTAAGAAGGGACAGTTCACCCCTCCACTTT. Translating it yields CAWSVRRDSSPLHF.

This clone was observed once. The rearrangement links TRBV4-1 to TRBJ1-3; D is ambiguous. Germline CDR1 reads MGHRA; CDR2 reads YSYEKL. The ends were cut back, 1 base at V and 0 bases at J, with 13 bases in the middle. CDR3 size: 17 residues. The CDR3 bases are TGCGCCAGCAGCCAAGTGGGAGTACGGGACTCTGGAAACACCATATATTTT. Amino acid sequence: CASSQVGVRDSGNTIYF.

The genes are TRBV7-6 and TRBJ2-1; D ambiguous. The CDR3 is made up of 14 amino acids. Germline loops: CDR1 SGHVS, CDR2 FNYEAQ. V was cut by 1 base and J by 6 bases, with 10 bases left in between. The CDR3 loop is CASSLGYGSNEQFF. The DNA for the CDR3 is TGTGCCAGCAGCTTAGGTTACGGGTCCAATGAGCAGTTCTTC.

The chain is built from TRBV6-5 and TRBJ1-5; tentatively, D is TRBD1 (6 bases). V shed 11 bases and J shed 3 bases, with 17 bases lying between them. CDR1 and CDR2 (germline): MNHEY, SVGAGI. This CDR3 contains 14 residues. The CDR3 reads CAARGGVNNQPQHF. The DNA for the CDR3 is TGTGCCGCCAGGGGAGGGGTAAACAATCAGCCCCAGCATTTT.

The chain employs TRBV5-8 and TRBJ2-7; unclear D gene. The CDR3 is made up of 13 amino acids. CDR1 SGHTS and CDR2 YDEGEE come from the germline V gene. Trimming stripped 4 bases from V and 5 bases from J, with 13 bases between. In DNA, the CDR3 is TGTGCCAGCAGCGTCGGAGAGATGGACGAGCAGTACTTC. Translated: CASSVGEMDEQYF.

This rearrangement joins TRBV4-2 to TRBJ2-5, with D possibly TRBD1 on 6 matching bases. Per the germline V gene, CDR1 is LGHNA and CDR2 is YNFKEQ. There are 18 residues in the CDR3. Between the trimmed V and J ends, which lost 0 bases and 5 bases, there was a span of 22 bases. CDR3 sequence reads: CASSQESGRLTGGETQYF. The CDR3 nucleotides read TGTGCCAGCAGCCAAGAATCCGGGCGACTTACTGGGGGCGAGACCCAGTACTTC.

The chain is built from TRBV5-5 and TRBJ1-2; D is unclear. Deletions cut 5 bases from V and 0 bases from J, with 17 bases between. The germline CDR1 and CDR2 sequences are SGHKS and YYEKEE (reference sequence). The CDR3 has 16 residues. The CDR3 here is CASRPSEGRSNYGYTF. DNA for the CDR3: TGTGCCAGCAGGCCTTCGGAGGGCAGATCTAACTATGGCTACACCTTC.

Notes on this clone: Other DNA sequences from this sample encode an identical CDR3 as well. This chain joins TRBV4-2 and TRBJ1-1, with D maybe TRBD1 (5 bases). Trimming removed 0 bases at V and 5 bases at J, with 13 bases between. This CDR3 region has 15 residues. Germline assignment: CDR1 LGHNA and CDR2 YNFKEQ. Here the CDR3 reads CASSQDGGARTEAFF. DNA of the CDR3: TGTGCCAGCAGCCAAGATGGAGGGGCTAGAACTGAAGCTTTCTTT.

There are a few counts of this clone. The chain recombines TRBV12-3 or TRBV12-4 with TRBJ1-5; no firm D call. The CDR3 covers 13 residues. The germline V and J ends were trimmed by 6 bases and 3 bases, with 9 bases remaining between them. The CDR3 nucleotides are TGTGCCAGCAGATTCGGTTCCAATCAGCCCCAGCATTTT. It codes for CASRFGSNQPQHF.

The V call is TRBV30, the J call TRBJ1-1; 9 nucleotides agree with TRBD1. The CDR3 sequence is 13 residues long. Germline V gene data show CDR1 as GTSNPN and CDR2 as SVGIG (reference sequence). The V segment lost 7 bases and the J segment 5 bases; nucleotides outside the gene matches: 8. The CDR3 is CASTGTGSTEAFF. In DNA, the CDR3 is TGTGCCTCGACCGGGACAGGGAGTACTGAAGCTTTCTTT.

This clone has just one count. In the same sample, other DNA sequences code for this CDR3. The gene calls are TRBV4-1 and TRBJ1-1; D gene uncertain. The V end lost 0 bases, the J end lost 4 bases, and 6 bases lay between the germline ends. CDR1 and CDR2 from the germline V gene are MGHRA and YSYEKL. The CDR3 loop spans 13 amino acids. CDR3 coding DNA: TGCGCCAGCAGCCAAGATCGGGGCACTGAAGCTTTCTTT. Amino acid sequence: CASSQDRGTEAFF.

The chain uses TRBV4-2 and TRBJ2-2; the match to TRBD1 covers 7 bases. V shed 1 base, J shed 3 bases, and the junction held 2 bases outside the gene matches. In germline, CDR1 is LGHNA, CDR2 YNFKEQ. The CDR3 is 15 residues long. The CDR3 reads CASSQAGTDTGELFF. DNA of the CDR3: TGTGCCAGCAGCCAAGCCGGGACAGACACCGGGGAGCTGTTTTTT.

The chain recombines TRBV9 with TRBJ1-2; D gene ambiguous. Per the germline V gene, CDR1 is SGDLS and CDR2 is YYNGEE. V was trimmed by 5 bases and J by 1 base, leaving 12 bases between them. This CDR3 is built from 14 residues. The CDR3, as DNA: TGTGCCAGCAGTAGCGTCGGTCTTAACTATGGCTACACCTTC. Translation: CASSSVGLNYGYTF.